This T cell receptor beta chain was sequenced during a study of PD-L1 blockade in urothelial cancer. Study at large: A median of roughly 140,000 T cells was found in the blood samples.

Time point here: peripheral blood 6 weeks after treatment start. Germline assignment: CDR1 LNHDA and CDR2 SQIVND (reference sequence). J gave up 4 bases and V 8 bases, and 11 bases lay outside the gene matches. This CDR3 is built from 15 residues. Produced via immunoSEQ multiplex PCR; TCRdb's table is partial and in-frame only. The sample yields about 30,000 clones, 80% to 90% seen once. Specimen: PBMCs, collected around atezolizumab (anti-PD-L1) treatment. This chain uses TRBV19 with TRBJ1-2; 9 bases match TRBD1. This receptor was identified in a man at least 80 years old with urothelial cancer. The CDR3 protein is CASEGQGALSYGYTF. The CDR3 nucleotides are TGTGCCAGTGAGGGACAGGGAGCTCTATCCTATGGCTACACCTTC.